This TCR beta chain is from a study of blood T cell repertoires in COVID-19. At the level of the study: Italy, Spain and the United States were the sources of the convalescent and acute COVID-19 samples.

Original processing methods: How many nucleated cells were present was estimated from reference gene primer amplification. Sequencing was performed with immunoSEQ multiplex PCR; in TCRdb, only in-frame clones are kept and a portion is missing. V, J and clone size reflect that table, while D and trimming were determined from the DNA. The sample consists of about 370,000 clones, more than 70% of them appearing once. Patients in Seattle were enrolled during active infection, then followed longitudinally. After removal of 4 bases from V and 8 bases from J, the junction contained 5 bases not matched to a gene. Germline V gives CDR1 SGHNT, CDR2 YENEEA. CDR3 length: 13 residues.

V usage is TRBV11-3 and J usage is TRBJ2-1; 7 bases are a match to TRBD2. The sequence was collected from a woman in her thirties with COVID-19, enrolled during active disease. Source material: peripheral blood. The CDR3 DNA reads TGTGCCAGCAGCTATCGGGGGGACGATGAGCAGTTCTTC. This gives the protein CASSYRGDDEQFF.